This is a list of T cell receptor beta chains from one sample in a study of cytomegalovirus exposure and HLA in healthy donors. Assay used: immunoSEQ multiplex PCR; TCRdb lists only in-frame clones, some missing. This sample has some 120,000 clones, with roughly 83% found just once. The sample was PBMCs. The receptors derive from a man between 18 and 29 years old in good health and CMV-seronegative. Each CDR3 is given with its conserved first and last residue. Expanded clones are given a class, and other clones once, few, many or no size at all.

V gene: TRBV7-2
clone size: .
J gene: TRBJ2-3
CDR3 protein: CASSLGGSGLATDTQYF

V gene: TRBV30
clone size: .
J gene: TRBJ1-4
CDR3 protein: CAWQGTGGFEKLFF

V gene: TRBV5-6
clone size: .
J gene: TRBJ2-1
CDR3 protein: CASSRPKTGLASNEQFF

V gene: TRBV30
clone size: .
J gene: TRBJ2-1
CDR3 protein: CAWSVSYNEQFF

V gene: TRBV5-6
clone size: .
J gene: TRBJ1-2
CDR3 protein: CASSLGGTGLDGYTF

V gene: TRBV5-4
clone size: .
J gene: TRBJ1-2
CDR3 protein: CASSLVGPGGGYTF

V gene: TRBV7-2
clone size: .
J gene: TRBJ2-7
CDR3 protein: CASSLNAGLAAHEQYF

V gene: TRBV7-8
clone size: .
J gene: TRBJ2-7
CDR3 protein: CASTPDRISYEQYF

V gene: TRBV21-1
clone size: few
J gene: TRBJ2-1
CDR3 protein: CASSKGTGGTKSGNEQFF

V gene: TRBV6-6
clone size: .
J gene: TRBJ2-1
CDR3 protein: CASSGAGESQVF

V gene: TRBV11-3
clone size: .
J gene: TRBJ2-1
CDR3 protein: CASSPDRGSYNEQFF

V gene: TRBV6-5
clone size: .
J gene: TRBJ2-3
CDR3 protein: CATQGPGVKRDTQYF

V gene: TRBV9
clone size: .
J gene: TRBJ2-3
CDR3 protein: CASSAGTSGRSDTQYF

V gene: TRBV18
clone size: .
J gene: TRBJ1-1
CDR3 protein: CASSPPSGSTEAFF

V gene: TRBV27
clone size: .
J gene: TRBJ1-2
CDR3 protein: CASSPGQGALYGYTF

V gene: TRBV5-1
clone size: .
J gene: TRBJ2-2
CDR3 protein: CASSSGNTGELFF

V gene: TRBV29-1
clone size: .
J gene: TRBJ1-1
CDR3 protein: CSVAQGMNTEAFF

V gene: TRBV11-2
clone size: once
J gene: TRBJ2-7
CDR3 protein: CASSLGHGTGTNEQYF

V gene: TRBV7-3
clone size: .
J gene: TRBJ2-1
CDR3 protein: CASSLMDRRGRAEQFF

V gene: TRBV7-2
clone size: .
J gene: TRBJ2-5
CDR3 protein: CASSLDSVMRTQYF

V gene: TRBV30
clone size: .
J gene: TRBJ2-7
CDR3 protein: CAWSSDEQYF

V gene: TRBV13
clone size: .
J gene: TRBJ2-1
CDR3 protein: CASSLGSGEQFF

V gene: TRBV25-1
clone size: .
J gene: TRBJ2-7
CDR3 protein: CASRPSATYEQYF

V gene: TRBV5-8
clone size: .
J gene: TRBJ2-5
CDR3 protein: CASSPGATAQETQYF

V gene: TRBV9
clone size: once
J gene: TRBJ2-3
CDR3 protein: CASSRGLAGGDTQYF

V gene: TRBV11-2
clone size: few
J gene: TRBJ2-3
CDR3 protein: CASSLVDYTQYF

V gene: TRBV2
clone size: few
J gene: TRBJ1-1
CDR3 protein: CASSRGRTEAFF

V gene: TRBV5-4
clone size: .
J gene: TRBJ1-1
CDR3 protein: CASSLETPEAFF

V gene: TRBV6-5
clone size: .
J gene: TRBJ1-5
CDR3 protein: CASSLGAPNQPQHF

V gene: TRBV27
clone size: once
J gene: TRBJ1-5
CDR3 protein: CASSLRASNQPQHF

V gene: TRBV18
clone size: once
J gene: TRBJ1-1
CDR3 protein: CASSPDMQLNTEAFF

V gene: TRBV6-5
clone size: .
J gene: TRBJ2-1
CDR3 protein: CASHGDYPYNEQFF

V gene: TRBV10-1
clone size: .
J gene: TRBJ2-6
CDR3 protein: CASSDSRSSGANVLTF

V gene: TRBV7-2
clone size: .
J gene: TRBJ1-5
CDR3 protein: CASSPQGSNQPQHF

V gene: TRBV7-8
clone size: .
J gene: TRBJ2-7
CDR3 protein: CASSLEGDGPYEQYF

V gene: TRBV6-6
clone size: .
J gene: TRBJ1-2
CDR3 protein: CASNLGQGDYGYTF

V gene: TRBV27
clone size: .
J gene: TRBJ2-3
CDR3 protein: CASSFTGFSTDTQYF

V gene: TRBV5-1
clone size: many
J gene: TRBJ2-1
CDR3 protein: CASSEEQGAYNEQFF